This passage covers 7 T cell receptor beta chains from one sample sequenced in a study of prognosis after radiotherapy for stage I lung cancer. With two-round multiplex PCR, TCR beta CDR3 sequences were amplified from genomic DNA. First-round PCR amplification was performed with primers specific to each TRBV and TRBJ gene. One entry per CDR3 protein results from TCRdb running MiXCR on the multiplex PCR reads. The sample has around 15,000 distinct CDR3 sequences, roughly 50% seen once. This specimen was PBMCs, taken before or after stereotactic body radiation therapy (not recorded which). Every receptor here comes from a donor aged 50 or older with non-small cell lung cancer.

The table lists this clonotype with many counts. The V gene is TRBV28, the J gene TRBJ1-4, with TRBD1 matching over 7 bases. Losses at the gene ends were 5 bases for V and 7 bases for J; bases not matched to a gene: 7. Per germline, CDR1 MDHEN and CDR2 SYDVKM. The CDR3 is 14 amino acids. The CDR3 protein is CASSKGAVGEKLFF. DNA for the CDR3: TGTGCCAGCAGTAAGGGGGCAGTTGGTGAAAAACTGTTTTTT.

This clonotype was counted ten times or more. This chain uses TRBV30 with TRBJ1-1, with 9 bases aligning to TRBD1. The CDR3 covers 16 residues. Germline-derived CDR1 and CDR2 are GTSNPN and SVGIG (reference sequence). V shed 1 base and J 0 bases; nucleotides not matched to a gene: 6. CDR3: CAWSEGTGRVNTEAFF. The CDR3 DNA reads as TGTGCCTGGAGTGAAGGGACAGGGAGGGTGAACACTGAAGCTTTCTTT.

V usage is TRBV27 and J usage is TRBJ2-6; 9 positions match TRBD1. The CDR3 spans 19 residues. The germline V gene encodes CDR1 MNHEY and CDR2 SMNVEV (reference sequence). Trimming cost V 5 bases and J 8 bases; bases outside gene matches: 19. The CDR3 sequence: CASSLIGDRVRSWPNVLTF. The DNA for the CDR3 is TGTGCCAGCAGTCTAATAGGGGACAGGGTCCGCTCTTGGCCCAACGTCCTGACTTTC.

Concerning this clonotype itself: This likely reflects a read error, since a far larger clone is one base away. The chain carries TRBV6-5 and TRBJ1-2; D may be TRBD1 (5 bases). CDR1 is MNHEY, CDR2 SVGAGI, per germline. This CDR3 contains 14 residues. The DNA for the CDR3 is TGTGCCAGCAGTGAAGCAGTAGGGGCCTCGGGCTGCACCTTC. Residues: CASSEAVGASGCTF.

As to this clonotype: This probably arose from a read error, given a far larger clone one base away. For the CDR3, the DNA is TGTGCCAGCAGCTTCATCGGGGGGGTCCACAATGAGCAGTTCTTC. Amino acids: CASSFIGGVHNEQFF. The gene calls are TRBV7-9 and TRBJ2-1, with 8 bases aligning to TRBD2. From germline, CDR1 is SEHNR and CDR2 FQNEAQ (reference sequence). The CDR3 loop spans 15 amino acids. The V and J ends lost 3 bases and 5 bases, in that order; junction bases with no gene match: 6.

This clonotype was seen many times. The J gene is TRBJ2-3, the V gene TRBV28, with D perhaps TRBD2 (7 bases). The CDR3 is made up of 13 amino acids. V lost 8 bases, J lost 3 bases, and 12 bases lay in between. Germline CDR1 MDHEN, CDR2 SYDVKM. The CDR3 DNA sequence: TGTGCCAGCTGGGGGAGGGGGACAGATACGCAGTATTTT. This codes for CASWGRGTDTQYF.

This clonotype was observed many times. The chain combines TRBV6-1 with TRBJ2-5, with 9 bases lining up with TRBD1. V shed 1 base and J 4 bases; nucleotides not matched to a gene: 10. CDR3 length: 17 amino acids. Germline V CDR1 and CDR2: MNHNS, SASEGT. This CDR3 reads CASSEGVITGGGETQYF. DNA for the CDR3: TGTGCCAGCAGTGAAGGGGTAATTACAGGGGGCGGAGAGACCCAGTACTTC.